This T cell receptor (beta chain) was found in a study of blood T cell repertoires in COVID-19. The overall study: T cells, B-cell-depleted T cells, or PBMCs supplied cDNA or gDNA.

There are 15 residues in the CDR3. V trimming: 6 bases; J trimming: 7 bases; junction bases outside the gene matches: 7. Germline CDR1 is ENHRY and CDR2 is SYGVKD. Original handling: Amplification of reference gene primers provided the estimated nucleated cell counts. TCRdb's copy holds only in-frame clones and misses some; the assay was immunoSEQ multiplex PCR. That table furnishes V, J and clone size, whereas the DNA furnished D and trimming. The sample contains around 130,000 clones, about 83% of which appear only once. The origin of this receptor is a man aged 60 to 75 with acute or convalescent COVID-19. The material sequenced was peripheral blood. This sequence joins TRBV10-3 and TRBJ2-1; 12 positions match TRBD2. The CDR3 region is CAISVLAGGPNEQFF. The CDR3 DNA sequence: TGTGCCATCAGCGTCCTAGCGGGAGGGCCGAATGAGCAGTTCTTC.